The table lists the clone carrying this TCR beta chain with a few counts. The antigen is undetermined. This sample is drawn from a study of T cell responses to AZD1222 COVID-19 vaccine. As for the study in general: Combined were second doses at about 4 or about 12 weeks. The study's findings and limits: Only five to seven AZD1222 recipients were seropositive at baseline. Spike-specific TCR breadth and depth grew following two AZD1222 doses. The donor cohort was predominantly white British with a female majority, and clonal diversity may have been underestimated.

Trimming pared 0 bases from V and 0 bases from J, leaving 13 bases between. The CDR3 covers 18 residues. CDR1 SGHRS and CDR2 YFSETQ come from the germline V gene. Produced via immunoSEQ multiplex PCR; TCRdb's table is partial and in-frame only. The sample consists of about 140,000 clones, just over 85% of them appearing once. The genes are TRBV5-1 and TRBJ2-6; unclear D gene. This clonotype originated in an adult in good health. The material sequenced was peripheral blood, taken on day 0 of AZD1222 vaccination. This chain's CDR3 is CASSLGLNDGSGANVLTF. In nucleotides, the CDR3 is TGCGCCAGCAGCTTGGGTCTTAATGACGGCTCTGGGGCCAACGTCCTGACTTTC.